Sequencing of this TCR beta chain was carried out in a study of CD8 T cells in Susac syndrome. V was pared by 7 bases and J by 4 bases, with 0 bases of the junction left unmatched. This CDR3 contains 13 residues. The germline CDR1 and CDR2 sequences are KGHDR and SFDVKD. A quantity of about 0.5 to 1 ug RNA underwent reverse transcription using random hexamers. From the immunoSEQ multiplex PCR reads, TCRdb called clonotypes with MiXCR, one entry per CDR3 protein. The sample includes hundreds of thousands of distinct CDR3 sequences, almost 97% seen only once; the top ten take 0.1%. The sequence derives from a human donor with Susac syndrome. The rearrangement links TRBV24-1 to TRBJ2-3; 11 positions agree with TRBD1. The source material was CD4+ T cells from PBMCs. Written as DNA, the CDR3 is TGTGCCACCAGGGGACAGGGGGCAGATACGCAGTATTTT. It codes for CATRGQGADTQYF.